The T cell receptor (beta chain) described here comes from a study of blood T cell repertoires in COVID-19. Individuals aged roughly 18 to 95 years were recruited from fewer than 30 US areas. Clinical history reported by participants formed the basis on which cohorts were assigned. Original handling: From reference gene primer amplification, estimates of nucleated cell counts were derived. Generated by immunoSEQ multiplex PCR, the TCRdb table keeps only in-frame clones and is missing some. That table supplies the V and J calls and clone size; D and trimming were determined from the DNA. The sample consists of about 160,000 clones, roughly 84% of them appearing once. The source material was PBMCs or T cells enriched from blood (not recorded which). This TCR came from a man between 60 and 70 years old who had recovered from COVID-19.

CDR3 region: CASSFGTGDGELFF. Here the CDR3 DNA reads TGCGCCAGCAGCTTCGGGACAGGGGATGGGGAGCTGTTTTTT. V and J are TRBV5-1 and TRBJ2-2; 10 bases agree with TRBD1. The CDR3 length is 14 residues. Germline V CDR1 and CDR2: SGHRS, YFSETQ. Unmatched junction bases numbered 3, after V lost 2 bases and J lost 8 bases. The whole variable domain, remainder taken from reference TRBV5-1 and TRBJ2-2, is KAGVTQTPRYLIKTRGQQVTLSCSPISGHRSVSWYQQTPGQGLQFLFEYFSETQRNKGNFPGRFSGRQFSNSRSEMNVSTLELGDSALYLCASSFGTGDGELFFGEGSRLTVL.